The 25 T cell receptor beta chains below were found in one sample sequenced in a study of T cell repertoires in cytomegalovirus infection. MiXCR, run by TCRdb on the reads, gives a single entry per CDR3 protein. In the table there are 270,000 or so distinct CDR3 sequences, over 15% of which are singletons. The source material was CD8+ T cells from PBMCs. These receptors came from a human donor in good health (CMV status not recorded). Some clones in this sample may be carry-over from other donors' samples.

The rearrangement joins TRBV9 to TRBJ1-6; D not certain. Trimming took off 0 bases at V and 6 bases at J, with 7 bases between the two ends. Germline CDR1 SGDLS, CDR2 YYNGEE. This CDR3 has 14 residues. The CDR3 DNA reads as TGTGCCAGCAGCGTAGGGGTTTCTAATTCACCCCTCCACTTT. This translates into CASSVGVSNSPLHF.

The J gene is TRBJ2-3, the V gene TRBV10-3, with a weak D call TRBD2 (5 bases). The ends were cut back, 2 bases at V and 5 bases at J, with 5 bases in the middle. Germline V lookup: CDR1 ENHRY, CDR2 SYGVKD. The CDR3 covers 12 residues. CDR3 bases: TGTGCCATCAGTGAGCGGGGAGATACGCAGTATTTT. Protein: CAISERGDTQYF.

The chain couples TRBV5-6 to TRBJ2-2; no definite D call. Trimming pared 2 bases from V and 3 bases from J, leaving 14 bases between. The CDR3 consists of 16 residues. Germline-derived CDR1 and CDR2 are SGHDT and YYEEEE. DNA of the CDR3: TGTGCCAGCAGCTTAAACCGGGCCCCGGACACCGGGGAGCTGTTTTTT. As protein: CASSLNRAPDTGELFF.

This chain uses TRBV14 with TRBJ2-2, with 9 nucleotides matching TRBD1. The CDR3 has 15 amino acids. V was pared by 5 bases and J by 7 bases, with 8 bases of the junction left unmatched. Germline loops: CDR1 SGHDN, CDR2 FVKESK. The CDR3 DNA follows: TGTGCCAGCAGCGATGGACAGGGGCAAGGCGGGGAGCTGTTTTTT. Translated, it gives CASSDGQGQGGELFF.

This clonotype was recorded at least ten times. V usage is TRBV29-1 and J usage is TRBJ1-2, with TRBD1 matching 7 bases. There are 15 residues in the CDR3. Germline trimming cut 6 bases from V and 0 bases from J; bases unmatched to any gene: 10. Germline CDR1 SQVTM, CDR2 ANQGSEA. The CDR3 nucleotides are TGCAGCGTCCTACCACCGGGGACAGCTAACTATGGCTACACCTTC. This encodes CSVLPPGTANYGYTF.

V and J are TRBV27 and TRBJ2-7; a possible D gene is TRBD2 (5 bases). There are 12 residues in the CDR3. Trimming took off 8 bases at V and 4 bases at J, with 12 bases between the two ends. CDR1 MNHEY and CDR2 SMNVEV come from the germline V gene (reference sequence). CDR3 nucleotide sequence: TGTGCCAGCCGGGATCCCGGGTACGAGCAGTACTTC. Translating it yields CASRDPGYEQYF.

Note on this clonotype: This CDR3 fails to terminate in the conserved phenylalanine or tryptophan, so it likely reflects a read error. In DNA form, the CDR3 reads TGTGCCAGCAGTTACCCGCCAGACGAGCAGTACTAC. Amino acid sequence: CASSYPPDEQYY. J is TRBJ2-7 and V is TRBV6-8; no definite D call. The V end was cut by 2 bases, the J end by 5 bases, with 7 bases between. The CDR3 has 12 residues. Germline CDR1 MNHGY, CDR2 SAAAGT.

This clonotype was detected ten times or more. The V gene is TRBV7-9, the J gene TRBJ1-1, with no clear D. Germline V lookup: CDR1 SEHNR, CDR2 FQNEAQ (reference sequence). V was trimmed by 4 bases and J by 0 bases, leaving 12 bases between them. The length of the CDR3 is 15 residues. In DNA, the CDR3 is TGTGCCAGCAGCTCTTGGACGGATATGAACACTGAAGCTTTCTTT. This sequence encodes CASSSWTDMNTEAFF.

This clonotype was seen many times. The CDR3 nucleotides are TGTGCCAGTAGTGAACAGGGAAGCACTGAAGCTTTCTTT. Protein: CASSEQGSTEAFF. The chain has TRBV19 and TRBJ1-1; tentatively, D is TRBD1 (6 bases). From germline, CDR1 is LNHDA and CDR2 SQIVND (reference sequence). CDR3 length: 13 residues. Trimming took 5 bases from V and 4 from J, leaving 11 bases between them.

This clonotype was observed at least ten times. The genes are TRBV7-2 and TRBJ2-5, with 9 bases that match TRBD1. Germline CDR1 and CDR2: SGHTA and FQGNSA. The CDR3 is 14 residues long. Trimming took 5 bases from V and 2 from J; bases not matched to a gene: 3. This CDR3 is CASSKGTGQETQYF. CDR3 nucleotide sequence: TGTGCCAGCAGCAAAGGGACAGGGCAAGAGACCCAGTACTTC.

There are many counts of this clonotype. The gene calls are TRBV12-3 or TRBV12-4 and TRBJ1-2; 9 nucleotides align to TRBD1. The CDR3 extends over 14 amino acids. V shed 8 bases and J 3 bases; nucleotides not matched to a gene: 7. The CDR3 reads CASGGTGNDYGYTF. Here the CDR3 DNA reads TGTGCCAGCGGAGGGACAGGGAACGACTATGGCTACACCTTC.

The chain uses TRBV6-2 or TRBV6-3 and TRBJ2-2; 7 bases are a match to TRBD1. CDR3 size: 19 residues. Per the germline V gene, CDR1 is MNHEY and CDR2 is SVGEGT. The ends lost 6 bases at V and 3 bases at J; junction bases unmatched: 19. CDR3 in amino acids: CASRRRDRRTYLDTGELFF. The CDR3 DNA is TGTGCCAGCAGAAGACGGGACAGAAGAACATATTTGGACACCGGGGAGCTGTTTTTT.

The rearrangement links TRBV30 to TRBJ2-7; TRBD1 aligns across 7 bases. The J segment lost 1 base and the V segment lost 3 bases, leaving 6 bases of the junction unmatched. The germline V gene has CDR1 GTSNPN and CDR2 SVGIG (reference sequence). The CDR3 loop spans 14 amino acids. The CDR3 DNA follows: TGTGCCTGGAGGGAACAGGGGCAGTCCTACGAGCAGTACTTC. Encoded protein: CAWREQGQSYEQYF.

The chain employs TRBV5-6 and TRBJ1-2, with TRBD1 matching over 11 bases. CDR3 size: 17 residues. Germline CDR1 and CDR2: SGHDT and YYEEEE. V trimming: 4 bases; J trimming: 6 bases; junction bases outside the gene matches: 14. CDR3 bases: TGTGCCAGCAGCGAAAGGGACAGGGGGTCCTATGAGGATGGCTACACCTTC. Protein: CASSERDRGSYEDGYTF.

In this sample, this clonotype turned up a few times. The V gene is TRBV11-2, the J gene TRBJ2-1; TRBD1 matches 7 bases. Unmatched junction bases numbered 6, after V lost 5 bases and J lost 2 bases. Germline lookup yields CDR1 SGHAT and CDR2 FQNNGV. This CDR3 has 15 residues. CDR3 DNA sequence: TGTGCCAGCAGCCCCGGACAGGATACCTACAATGAGCAGTTCTTC. As protein: CASSPGQDTYNEQFF.

This rearrangement joins TRBV12-3 or TRBV12-4 to TRBJ2-7; D possibly corresponds to TRBD1 (5 bases). CDR3 length: 18 amino acids. V dropped 5 bases and J dropped 3 bases, with 26 bases sitting between them. The CDR3 DNA sequence: TGTGCCAGCAGTCCTCAAGACCCAGGGCGGACGCCAAACTACGAGCAGTACTTC. Amino acids: CASSPQDPGRTPNYEQYF.

The genes are TRBV7-6 and TRBJ2-7, with 11 positions matching TRBD1. Per the germline V gene, CDR1 is SGHVS and CDR2 is FNYEAQ. V shed 3 bases and J 5 bases; nucleotides not matched to a gene: 6. This CDR3 has 15 residues. CDR3 residues: CASSFGRTGGNEQYF. CDR3 in DNA: TGTGCCAGCAGCTTCGGAAGGACAGGGGGCAACGAGCAGTACTTC.

This clonotype was recorded many times. This sequence joins TRBV11-2 and TRBJ2-5; unclear D gene. V lost 1 base to trimming and J lost 2 bases, with 8 bases between them. Germline assignment: CDR1 SGHAT and CDR2 FQNNGV. CDR3 length: 14 amino acids. In nucleotides, the CDR3 is TGTGCCAGCAGCTTAGGGGTTGAACAAGAGACCCAGTACTTC. Translation gives CASSLGVEQETQYF. The full variable domain, rest sourced from reference TRBV11-2 and TRBJ2-5, is EAGVAQSPRYKIIEKRQSVAFWCNPISGHATLYWYQQILGQGPKLLIQFQNNGVVDDSQLPKDRFSAERLKGVDSTLKIQPAKLEDSAVYLCASSLGVEQETQYFGPGTRLLVL.

The chain is built from TRBV28 and TRBJ2-5; TRBD1 aligns across 9 bases. The J segment lost 5 bases and the V segment lost 6 bases, leaving 10 bases of the junction unmatched. This CDR3 has 15 amino acids. Germline assignment: CDR1 MDHEN and CDR2 SYDVKM. The CDR3 nucleotides read TGTGCCAGCAGGCTAACAGGGGGCGGCGTGGAGACCCAGTACTTC. This encodes CASRLTGGGVETQYF. Complete variable domain (other parts from reference TRBV28 and TRBJ2-5): DVKVTQSSRYLVKRTGEKVFLECVQDMDHENMFWYRQDPGLGLRLIYFSYDVKMKEKGDIPEGYSVSREKKERFSLILESASTNQTSMYLCASRLTGGGVETQYFGPGTRLLVL.

This clonotype has a handful of counts. The CDR3 region is CASSYSGGADEAFF. CDR3 DNA sequence: TGTGCCAGCAGTTACTCGGGGGGGGCCGATGAAGCTTTCTTT. The rearrangement uses TRBV6-8 and TRBJ1-1; weak D call: TRBD1 (6 bases). Germline values: CDR1 MNHGY, CDR2 SAAAGT. The CDR3 is made up of 14 amino acids. Trimming took off 0 bases at V and 7 bases at J, with 12 bases between the two ends.

This clonotype was detected ten times or more. This rearrangement joins TRBV28 to TRBJ1-6; TRBD1 agrees at 9 bases. V dropped 6 bases and J dropped 6; count of bases not matched to a gene: 12. Germline V gene lookup returns CDR1 MDHEN and CDR2 SYDVKM. This CDR3 comprises 17 residues. CDR3 loop: CASSRIPGTGFNSPLHF. The CDR3 bases are TGTGCCAGCAGCCGAATCCCTGGGACAGGGTTTAATTCACCCCTCCACTTT.

The chain combines TRBV29-1 with TRBJ2-7; a possible D gene is TRBD1 (5 bases). V lost 7 bases to trimming and J lost 2 bases, with 18 bases between them. The CDR3 sequence is 14 residues long. Looked up from germline, CDR1 is SQVTM and CDR2 is ANQGSEA. The CDR3 bases are TGCAGCGCCACCGACAGAAAAGCGACCTACGAGCAGTACTTC. Its translation: CSATDRKATYEQYF.

The J gene is TRBJ2-1, the V gene TRBV6-6; D might be TRBD1 (6 bases). The CDR3 has 15 residues. The ends were cut back, 7 bases at V and 8 bases at J, with 21 bases in the middle. Germline CDR1 is MNHNY and CDR2 is SVGAGI (reference sequence). CDR3 in DNA: TGTGCCAGCACCCCAATTGCCAGCGAGGGGGATGAGCAGTTCTTC. Protein product: CASTPIASEGDEQFF.

The V call is TRBV28, the J call TRBJ2-3; 9 bases align to TRBD1. The CDR3 covers 15 residues. Trimming removed 3 bases from V and 6 bases from J; junction bases left unmatched: 7. Germline loops: CDR1 MDHEN, CDR2 SYDVKM. CDR3 in amino acids: CASSFRDRVLDTQYF. In DNA form, the CDR3 reads TGTGCCAGCAGTTTCCGGGACAGGGTGCTGGATACGCAGTATTTT. Together with reference TRBV28 and TRBJ2-3, the CDR3 gives the full variable domain: DVKVTQSSRYLVKRTGEKVFLECVQDMDHENMFWYRQDPGLGLRLIYFSYDVKMKEKGDIPEGYSVSREKKERFSLILESASTNQTSMYLCASSFRDRVLDTQYFGPGTRLTVL.

This clonotype was detected many times. The rearrangement joins TRBV7-6 to TRBJ2-5; D unclear. V shed 1 base and J shed 6 bases, with 15 bases lying between them. The CDR3 is 15 residues long. Germline assignment: CDR1 SGHVS and CDR2 FNYEAQ. The CDR3 here is CASSLDVLGSQTQYF. CDR3 nucleotides: TGTGCCAGCAGCTTAGATGTCTTGGGCAGCCAGACCCAGTACTTC.